One and the same sample provided the 7 T cell receptor beta chains below, sequenced in a study of beta chain features in type 1 diabetes. General observations from the study: Type 1 diabetes patients had moderately but significantly shorter TCRB CDR3s in all four CD4+ subsets.

These receptors lack a known antigen. Of the isolated RNA, all was reverse transcribed, and so the sequenced material was expressed TCRB transcripts. The method was immunoSEQ multiplex PCR; TCRdb's version includes in-frame clones alone and lacks a portion of them. The sample holds about 650,000 clones, around an eighth seen once. Material: naive CD4+ T cells from blood. The receptors stem from a man aged 25 to 40 with type 1 diabetes.

This clone was counted a few times. As DNA, the CDR3 is TGTGCCAGCAGCCAATCCGACAGGGGGCAATACGAGCAGTACTTC. It codes for CASSQSDRGQYEQYF. The chain is built from TRBV13 and TRBJ2-7; TRBD1 matches 10 bases. In germline, CDR1 is PRHDT, CDR2 FYEKMQ (reference sequence). The CDR3 is 15 amino acids. Trimming removed 5 bases from V and 4 bases from J; junction bases left unmatched: 8.

This clone was seen only a few times. The chain is built from TRBV4-3 and TRBJ1-4; 8 bases fit TRBD1. Germline-derived CDR1 and CDR2 are LGHNA and YSLEER. Trimming took 4 bases from V and 8 from J; bases not matched to a gene: 6. The CDR3 covers 14 residues. This chain's CDR3 is CASSLGQGGEKLFF. DNA for the CDR3: TGCGCCAGCAGCCTCGGACAGGGCGGCGAAAAACTGTTTTTT.

V and J are TRBV6-5 and TRBJ2-3; the match to TRBD2 covers 12 bases. The CDR3 has 15 amino acids. V lost 6 bases to trimming and J lost 9 bases; unmatched junction nucleotides: 10. Looked up from germline, CDR1 is MNHEY and CDR2 is SVGAGI. CDR3 nucleotides: TGTGCCAGCAGCCCGATCTCTAGCGGGGGGGGCACGCAGTATTTT. This sequence encodes CASSPISSGGGTQYF.

In its sample, this clone was seen a few times. This rearrangement joins TRBV7-2 to TRBJ1-4; D remains ambiguous. The CDR3 spans 11 residues. Trimming left V 8 bases short and J 5 bases short, with 6 bases between. The germline gives CDR1 SGHTA, CDR2 FQGNSA. Here the CDR3 DNA reads TGTGCCAGCGGGTTAAATGAAAAACTGTTTTTT. Its protein is CASGLNEKLFF.

This clone was counted a few times. The chain employs TRBV7-6 and TRBJ2-6; no clear D gene. This CDR3 spans 16 amino acids. Germline CDR1 and CDR2: SGHVS and FNYEAQ. The V end was cut by 1 base, the J end by 0 bases, with 7 bases between. Here the CDR3 DNA reads TGTGCCAGCAGCTTAGGGCGGCCCTCTGGGGCCAACGTCCTGACTTTC. Translation gives CASSLGRPSGANVLTF.

This clone was counted only a few times. The V call is TRBV6-6, the J call TRBJ2-2; weak D call: TRBD1 (6 bases). The V gene lost 0 bases and the J gene lost 7 bases, with 9 bases spanning the gap. The CDR3 runs 14 residues. Germline values: CDR1 MNHNY, CDR2 SVGAGI (reference sequence). CDR3 sequence: CASSYSTGIGELFF. DNA for the CDR3: TGTGCCAGCAGTTACTCGACAGGAATCGGGGAGCTGTTTTTT.

The chain couples TRBV25-1 to TRBJ1-2, with 9 bases that match TRBD1. Germline lookup yields CDR1 MGHDK and CDR2 SYGVNS. J was trimmed by 4 bases and V by 4 bases; bases with no gene match: 7. There are 15 residues in the CDR3. The CDR3 is CASSGTGGVPYGYTF. The CDR3 nucleotides are TGTGCCAGCAGTGGTACAGGGGGCGTCCCCTATGGCTACACCTTC.